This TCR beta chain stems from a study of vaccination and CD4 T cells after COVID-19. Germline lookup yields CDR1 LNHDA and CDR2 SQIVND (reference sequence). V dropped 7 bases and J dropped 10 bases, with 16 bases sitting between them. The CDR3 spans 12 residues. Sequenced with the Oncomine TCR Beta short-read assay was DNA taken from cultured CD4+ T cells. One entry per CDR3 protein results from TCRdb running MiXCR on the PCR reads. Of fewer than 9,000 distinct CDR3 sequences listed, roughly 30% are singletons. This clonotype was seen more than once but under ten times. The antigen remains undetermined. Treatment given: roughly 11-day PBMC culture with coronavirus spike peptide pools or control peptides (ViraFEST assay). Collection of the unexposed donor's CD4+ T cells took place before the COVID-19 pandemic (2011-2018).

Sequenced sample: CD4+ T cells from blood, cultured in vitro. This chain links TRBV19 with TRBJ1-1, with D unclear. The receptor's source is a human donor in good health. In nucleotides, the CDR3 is TGTGCCAGTACCGATTGGGCGGAGAGAGCTTTCTTT. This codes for CASTDWAERAFF.